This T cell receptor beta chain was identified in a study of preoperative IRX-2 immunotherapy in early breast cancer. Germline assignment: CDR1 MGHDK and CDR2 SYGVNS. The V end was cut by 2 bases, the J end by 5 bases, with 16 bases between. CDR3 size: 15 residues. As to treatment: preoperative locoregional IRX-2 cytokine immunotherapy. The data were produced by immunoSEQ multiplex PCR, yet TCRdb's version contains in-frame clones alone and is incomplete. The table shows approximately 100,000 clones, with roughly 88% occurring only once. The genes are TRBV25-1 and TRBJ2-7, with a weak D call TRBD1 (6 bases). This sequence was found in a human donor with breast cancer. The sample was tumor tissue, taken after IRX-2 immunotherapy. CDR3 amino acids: CASSEAGVGGHEQYF. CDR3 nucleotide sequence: TGTGCCAGCAGTGAAGCAGGGGTTGGCGGACACGAGCAGTACTTC.